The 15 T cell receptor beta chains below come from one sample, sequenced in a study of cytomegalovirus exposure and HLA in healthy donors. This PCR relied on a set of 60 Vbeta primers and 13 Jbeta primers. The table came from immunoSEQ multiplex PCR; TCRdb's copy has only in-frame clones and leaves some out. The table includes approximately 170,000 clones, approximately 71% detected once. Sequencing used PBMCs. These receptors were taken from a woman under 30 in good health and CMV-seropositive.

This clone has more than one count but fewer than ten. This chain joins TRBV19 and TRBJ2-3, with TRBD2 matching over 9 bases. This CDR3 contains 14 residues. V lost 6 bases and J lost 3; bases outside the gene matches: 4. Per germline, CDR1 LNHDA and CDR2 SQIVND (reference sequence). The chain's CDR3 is CASSHLAGTDTQYF. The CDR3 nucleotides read TGTGCCAGTAGCCACCTAGCGGGGACAGATACGCAGTATTTT.

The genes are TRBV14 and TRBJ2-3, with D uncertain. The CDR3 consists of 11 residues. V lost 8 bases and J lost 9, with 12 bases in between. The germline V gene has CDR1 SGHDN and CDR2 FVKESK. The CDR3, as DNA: TGTGCCAGCTCCCACGGGTGGACGCAGTATTTT. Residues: CASSHGWTQYF.

CDR3 DNA sequence: TGTGCCAGTAGTATAATAACAGGGTATAGCAATCAGCCCCAGCATTTT. Encoded protein: CASSIITGYSNQPQHF. The rearrangement joins TRBV19 to TRBJ1-5; D might be TRBD1 (6 bases). Trimming left V 2 bases short and J 0 bases short, with 11 bases between. Germline-derived CDR1 and CDR2 are LNHDA and SQIVND (reference sequence). There are 16 residues in the CDR3.

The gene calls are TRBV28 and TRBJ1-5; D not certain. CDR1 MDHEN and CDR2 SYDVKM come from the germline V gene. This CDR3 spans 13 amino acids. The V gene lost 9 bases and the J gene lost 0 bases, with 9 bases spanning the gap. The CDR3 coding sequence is TGTGCCAGTTACAGAAATAGCAATCAGCCCCAGCATTTT. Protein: CASYRNSNQPQHF.

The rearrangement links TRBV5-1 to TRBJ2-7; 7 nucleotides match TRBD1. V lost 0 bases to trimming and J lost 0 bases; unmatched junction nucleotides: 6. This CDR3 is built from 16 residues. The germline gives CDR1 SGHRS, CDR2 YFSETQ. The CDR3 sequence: CASSLAADRSSYEQYF. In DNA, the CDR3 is TGCGCCAGCAGCTTGGCCGCGGACAGGAGCTCCTACGAGCAGTACTTC. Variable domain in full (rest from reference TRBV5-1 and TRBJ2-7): KAGVTQTPRYLIKTRGQQVTLSCSPISGHRSVSWYQQTPGQGLQFLFEYFSETQRNKGNFPGRFSGRQFSNSRSEMNVSTLELGDSALYLCASSLAADRSSYEQYFGPGTRLTVT.

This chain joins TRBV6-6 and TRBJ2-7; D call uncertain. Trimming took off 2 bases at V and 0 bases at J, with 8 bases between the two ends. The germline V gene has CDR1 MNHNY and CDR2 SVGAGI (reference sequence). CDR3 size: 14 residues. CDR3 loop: CASSYGQTSYEQYF. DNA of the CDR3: TGTGCCAGCAGTTACGGGCAGACCTCCTACGAGCAGTACTTC.

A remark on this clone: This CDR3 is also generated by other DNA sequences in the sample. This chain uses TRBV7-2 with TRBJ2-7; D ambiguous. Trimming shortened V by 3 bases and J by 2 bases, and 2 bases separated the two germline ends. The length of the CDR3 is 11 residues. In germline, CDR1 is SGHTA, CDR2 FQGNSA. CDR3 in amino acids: CASSFAYEQYF. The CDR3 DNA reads TGTGCCAGCAGCTTCGCCTACGAGCAGTACTTC.

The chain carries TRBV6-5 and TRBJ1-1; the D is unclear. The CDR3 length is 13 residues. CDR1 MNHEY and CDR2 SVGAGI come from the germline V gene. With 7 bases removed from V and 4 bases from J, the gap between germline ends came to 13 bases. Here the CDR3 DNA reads TGTGCCAGCACCCGGAGGGAGAGCACTGAAGCTTTCTTT. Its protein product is CASTRRESTEAFF.

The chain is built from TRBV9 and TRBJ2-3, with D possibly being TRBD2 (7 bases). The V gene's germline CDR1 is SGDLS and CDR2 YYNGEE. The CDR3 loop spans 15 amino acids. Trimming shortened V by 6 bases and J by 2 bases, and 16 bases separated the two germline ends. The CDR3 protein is CASNGGGGNTDTQYF. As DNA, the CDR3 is TGTGCCAGCAACGGGGGCGGGGGCAACACAGATACGCAGTATTTT.

Written as DNA, the CDR3 is TGTGCCAGCAGCCCTTTTCGGGGGGTCTGGTCGCAACAAGAGACCCAGTACTTC. Its protein product is CASSPFRGVWSQQETQYF. The V and J genes are TRBV5-8 and TRBJ2-5, with 7 bases identical to TRBD2. V was pared by 4 bases and J by 2 bases, with 17 bases of the junction left unmatched. CDR1 SGHTS and CDR2 YDEGEE come from the germline V gene. CDR3 length equals 18 residues.

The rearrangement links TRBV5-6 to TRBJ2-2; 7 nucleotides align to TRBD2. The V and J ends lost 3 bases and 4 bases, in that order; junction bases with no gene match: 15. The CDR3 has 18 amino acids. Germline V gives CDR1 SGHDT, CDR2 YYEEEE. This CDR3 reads CASSSPTGRGAGTGELFF. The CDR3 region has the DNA TGTGCCAGCAGCTCCCCGACTGGGAGGGGCGCTGGCACCGGGGAGCTGTTTTTT. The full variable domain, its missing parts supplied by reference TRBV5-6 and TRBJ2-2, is DAGVTQSPTHLIKTRGQQVTLRCSPKSGHDTVSWYQQALGQGPQFIFQYYEEEERQRGNFPDRFSGHQFPNYSSELNVNALLLGDSALYLCASSSPTGRGAGTGELFFGEGSRLTVL.

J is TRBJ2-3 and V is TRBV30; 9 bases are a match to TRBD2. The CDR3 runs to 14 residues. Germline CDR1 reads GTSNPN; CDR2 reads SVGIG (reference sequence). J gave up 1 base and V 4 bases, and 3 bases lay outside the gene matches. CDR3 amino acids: CAWTSSGGTDTQYF. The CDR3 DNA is TGTGCCTGGACTTCTAGCGGGGGCACAGATACGCAGTATTTT.

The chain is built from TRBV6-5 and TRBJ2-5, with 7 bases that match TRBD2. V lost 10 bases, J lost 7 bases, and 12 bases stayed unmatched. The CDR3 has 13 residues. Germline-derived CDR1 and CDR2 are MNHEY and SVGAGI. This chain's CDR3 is CATLRGGGGTQYF. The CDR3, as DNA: TGTGCCACATTGAGAGGCGGCGGGGGGACCCAGTACTTC.

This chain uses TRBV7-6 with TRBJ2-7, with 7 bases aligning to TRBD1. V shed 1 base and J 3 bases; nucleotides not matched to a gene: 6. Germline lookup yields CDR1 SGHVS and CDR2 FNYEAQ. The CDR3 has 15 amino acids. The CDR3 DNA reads TGTGCCAGCAGCTTAGTCGGACAGGTGAGCTACGAGCAGTACTTC. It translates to CASSLVGQVSYEQYF.

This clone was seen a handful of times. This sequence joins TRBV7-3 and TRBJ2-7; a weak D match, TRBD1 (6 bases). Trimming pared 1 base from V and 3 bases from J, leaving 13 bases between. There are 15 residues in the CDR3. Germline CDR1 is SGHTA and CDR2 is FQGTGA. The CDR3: CASSLIPGTSYEQYF. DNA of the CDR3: TGTGCCAGCAGCTTAATCCCAGGGACAAGCTACGAGCAGTACTTC.